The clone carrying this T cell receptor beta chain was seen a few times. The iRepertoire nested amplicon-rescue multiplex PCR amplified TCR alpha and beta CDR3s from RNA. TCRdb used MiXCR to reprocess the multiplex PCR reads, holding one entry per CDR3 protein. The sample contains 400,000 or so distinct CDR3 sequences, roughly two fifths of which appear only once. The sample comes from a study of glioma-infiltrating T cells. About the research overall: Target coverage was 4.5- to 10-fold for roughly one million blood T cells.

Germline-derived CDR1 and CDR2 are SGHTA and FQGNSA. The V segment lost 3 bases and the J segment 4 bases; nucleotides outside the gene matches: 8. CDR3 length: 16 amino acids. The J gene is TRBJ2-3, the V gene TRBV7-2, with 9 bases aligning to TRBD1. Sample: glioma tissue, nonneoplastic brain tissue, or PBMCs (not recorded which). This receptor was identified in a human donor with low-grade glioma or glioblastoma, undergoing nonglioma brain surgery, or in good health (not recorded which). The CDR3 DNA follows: TGTGCCAGCAGCTTTCGGACAGGGGAGGATCCAGATACGCAGTATTTT. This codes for CASSFRTGEDPDTQYF.